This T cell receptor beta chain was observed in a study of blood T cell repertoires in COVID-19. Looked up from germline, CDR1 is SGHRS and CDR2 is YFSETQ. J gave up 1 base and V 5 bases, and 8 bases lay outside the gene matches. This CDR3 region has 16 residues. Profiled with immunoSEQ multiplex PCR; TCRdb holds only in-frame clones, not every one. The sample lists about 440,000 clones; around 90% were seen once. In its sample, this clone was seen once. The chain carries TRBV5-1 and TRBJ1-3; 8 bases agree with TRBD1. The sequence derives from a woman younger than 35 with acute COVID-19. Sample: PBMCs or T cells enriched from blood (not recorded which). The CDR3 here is CASRDPTGGSGNTIYF. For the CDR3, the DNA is TGCGCCAGCAGGGATCCTACAGGGGGGTCTGGAAACACCATATATTTT. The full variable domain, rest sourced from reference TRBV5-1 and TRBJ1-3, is KAGVTQTPRYLIKTRGQQVTLSCSPISGHRSVSWYQQTPGQGLQFLFEYFSETQRNKGNFPGRFSGRQFSNSRSEMNVSTLELGDSALYLCASRDPTGGSGNTIYFGEGSWLTVV.